Listed here are 29 T cell receptor beta chains from one sample, sequenced in a study of T-cell reconstitution after alpha-beta-depleted transplantation in children. The authors prepared the TCRbeta library with unique molecular identifiers. TCRdb fed the PCR reads into MiXCR, producing one record per CDR3 protein. The table lists hundreds of thousands of distinct CDR3 sequences, 8% to 11% of them singletons. This specimen consisted of PBMCs, obtained before TCRalphabeta/CD19-depleted stem cell transplant. Every receptor here comes from a child aged 2 to 10 with inherited bone marrow failure, due to receive a stem cell transplant.

This clonotype was counted many times. The rearrangement uses TRBV5-1 and TRBJ2-1; TRBD2 agrees at 14 bases. This CDR3 is built from 16 residues. Per the germline V gene, CDR1 is SGHRS and CDR2 is YFSETQ. V trimming: 5 bases; J trimming: 2 bases; junction bases outside the gene matches: 3. This CDR3 reads CASSPTSGRAYNEQFF. The DNA of the CDR3 is TGCGCCAGCAGTCCGACTAGCGGGAGGGCCTACAATGAGCAGTTCTTC.

This clonotype appeared a few times. The V gene is TRBV10-3, the J gene TRBJ1-1; D is possibly TRBD1 (5 bases). In germline, CDR1 is ENHRY, CDR2 SYGVKD. Between the trimmed V and J ends, which lost 4 bases and 1 base, there was a span of 16 bases. The CDR3 covers 16 residues. Here the CDR3 reads CAISALAWDGNTEAFF. The DNA of the CDR3 is TGTGCCATCAGTGCCCTCGCATGGGACGGGAACACTGAAGCTTTCTTT.

This clonotype was picked up many times. V gene TRBV3-1 combines with J gene TRBJ1-6; D is unresolved. Germline CDR1 LGHDT, CDR2 YNNKEL (reference sequence). V was clipped by 2 bases and J by 4 bases, with 9 bases between them. The CDR3 is 15 amino acids. CDR3 residues: CASSQLREYNSPLHF. The DNA of the CDR3 is TGTGCCAGCAGCCAACTAAGGGAATATAATTCACCCCTCCACTTT.

Notes on this clonotype: This may be a read error, as it is one base from a much larger clone. The V and J genes are TRBV5-1 and TRBJ2-1; weak D call: TRBD2 (5 bases). The CDR3 is 15 amino acids. Germline values: CDR1 SGHRS, CDR2 YFSETQ. CDR3 region: CASSLAGRDYNEQLF. As DNA, the CDR3 is TGCGCCAGCAGCTTGGCCGGCAGAGACTACAATGAGCAGTTATTC.

In its sample, this clonotype was seen many times. The J gene is TRBJ2-1, the V gene TRBV12-3 or TRBV12-4; a weak D match, TRBD2 (6 bases). V was pared by 6 bases and J by 7 bases, with 16 bases between. The CDR3 loop spans 14 amino acids. CDR3 protein: CASSVGGVRNEQFF. CDR3 nucleotides: TGTGCCAGCAGCGTCGGGGGAGTGAGGAATGAGCAGTTCTTC.

This clonotype was seen many times. The V gene is TRBV20-1, the J gene TRBJ2-7, with a possible D match to TRBD2 (6 bases). Trimming pared 0 bases from V and 0 bases from J, leaving 15 bases between. CDR1 is DFQATT and CDR2 is SNEGSKA in the germline V gene (reference sequence). The CDR3 spans 16 residues. This chain's CDR3 is CSARDTRTKSSYEQYF. The CDR3 bases are TGCAGTGCTAGAGATACCCGGACTAAGAGCTCCTACGAGCAGTACTTC.

This sequence joins TRBV6-1 and TRBJ2-7, with a possible D match to TRBD2 (6 bases). V was trimmed by 7 bases and J by 5 bases, leaving 12 bases between them. The germline V gene has CDR1 MNHNS and CDR2 SASEGT. The length of the CDR3 is 12 residues. CDR3 sequence: CASTEGGDEQYF. In DNA form, the CDR3 reads TGTGCCAGCACAGAGGGAGGAGACGAGCAGTACTTC.

This clonotype was counted many times. The chain combines TRBV20-1 with TRBJ1-1; D is uncertain. Trimming removed 1 base at V and 6 bases at J, with 6 bases between. CDR1 is DFQATT and CDR2 is SNEGSKA in the germline V gene (reference sequence). The CDR3 consists of 11 residues. The CDR3 protein is CSARAGAEAFF. DNA of the CDR3: TGCAGTGCTAGAGCGGGCGCTGAAGCTTTCTTT.

This clonotype was seen many times. V usage is TRBV4-1 and J usage is TRBJ2-7; the D call may be TRBD1 or TRBD2 (6 bases each). V gave up 0 bases and J gave up 5 bases, with 14 bases separating them. The CDR3 runs 15 residues. Germline V lookup: CDR1 MGHRA, CDR2 YSYEKL. Here the CDR3 reads CASSQDGGQRDEQYF. The CDR3 DNA reads as TGCGCCAGCAGCCAAGATGGGGGGCAGAGAGACGAGCAGTACTTC.

This clonotype was seen repeatedly, ten times or more. The chain employs TRBV9 and TRBJ2-2, with D unclear. This CDR3 comprises 17 residues. V gave up 0 bases and J gave up 1 base, with 13 bases separating them. Germline values: CDR1 SGDLS, CDR2 YYNGEE. CDR3 nucleotide sequence: TGTGCCAGCAGCGTAGAGGCTGACACAAGGAACACCGGGGAGCTGTTTTTT. As protein: CASSVEADTRNTGELFF.

This clonotype was recorded at least ten times. The junction differs from germline at one of its ends, possibly a read error. The rearrangement joins TRBV7-7 to TRBJ2-5; maybe TRBD1 (5 bases). Germline-derived CDR1 and CDR2 are SSHAT and FNYEAQ (reference sequence). CDR3 length: 13 residues. The CDR3 nucleotides are TGTGCTAGCAGCACGACAGACCAAGAGACCCAGTACTTC. This sequence encodes CASSTTDQETQYF.

In this sample, this clonotype turned up many times. The rearrangement uses TRBV9 and TRBJ2-2, with D tentatively TRBD1 (6 bases). Trimming pared 3 bases from V and 4 bases from J, leaving 13 bases between. Per the germline V gene, CDR1 is SGDLS and CDR2 is YYNGEE. This CDR3 spans 15 amino acids. In nucleotides, the CDR3 is TGTGCCAGCAGCGAGACGGGACACCCCACCGGGGAGCTGTTTTTT. Its protein product is CASSETGHPTGELFF.

This clonotype was counted once. A single base separates this from a much larger clone, so it may be a read error. V gene TRBV9 combines with J gene TRBJ2-2; D ambiguous. V lost 4 bases and J lost 5, with 12 bases in between. Germline V CDR1 and CDR2: SGDLS, YYNGEE. The CDR3 length is 14 residues. CDR3 DNA sequence: TGTGCCAGCAGCCCACACCCGGTGACCGGGGAGCTGTTTTTT. Amino acid sequence: CASSPHPVTGELFF. Variable domain in full (rest from reference TRBV9 and TRBJ2-2): DSGVTQTPKHLITATGQRVTLRCSPRSGDLSVYWYQQSLDQGLQFLIQYYNGEERAKGNILERFSAQQFPDLHSELNLSSLELGDSALYFCASSPHPVTGELFFGEGSRLTVL.

This chain connects TRBV5-1 to TRBJ2-1; tentatively, D is TRBD2 (6 bases). V lost 1 base to trimming and J lost 6 bases, with 17 bases between them. The CDR3 totals 16 residues. Germline CDR1 is SGHRS and CDR2 is YFSETQ. The CDR3 DNA follows: TGCGCCAGCAGCTTGTTTACGGGAGCCGCAGGCAATGAGCAGTTCTTC. The encoded protein is CASSLFTGAAGNEQFF.

This clonotype was seen repeatedly, ten times or more. This chain joins TRBV20-1 and TRBJ2-2; 13 bases fit TRBD2. J lost 5 bases, V lost 6 bases, and 3 bases had no gene match. Germline V gene lookup returns CDR1 DFQATT and CDR2 SNEGSKA (reference sequence). The CDR3 spans 14 residues. Here the CDR3 DNA reads TGCAGTGCGCGGACTAGCGGGAGTACCGGGGAGCTGTTTTTT. Protein: CSARTSGSTGELFF.

This clonotype has a handful of counts. This chain links TRBV5-1 with TRBJ1-1, with D unclear. Germline CDR1 and CDR2: SGHRS and YFSETQ. The CDR3 covers 11 residues. Trimming took 5 bases from V and 7 from J, leaving 9 bases between them. This CDR3 is CASSMDGEAFF. The CDR3 nucleotides read TGCGCCAGCAGTATGGACGGTGAAGCTTTCTTT.

This clonotype has a handful of counts. This rearrangement joins TRBV30 to TRBJ2-5; 10 positions agree with TRBD2. This CDR3 has 15 amino acids. Germline lookup yields CDR1 GTSNPN and CDR2 SVGIG (reference sequence). After removal of 3 bases from V and 4 bases from J, the junction contained 8 bases not matched to a gene. This CDR3 is CAWRPGTSVGETQYF. The CDR3 DNA reads TGTGCCTGGAGGCCCGGGACTAGCGTGGGAGAGACCCAGTACTTC.

This clonotype was seen a few times. This chain uses TRBV5-6 with TRBJ2-7; maybe TRBD1 (5 bases). The length of the CDR3 is 12 residues. CDR1 SGHDT and CDR2 YYEEEE come from the germline V gene. V was pared by 4 bases and J by 5 bases, with 10 bases between. CDR3 DNA: TGTGCCAGCAGCGCGGACATCCACGAGCAGTACTTC. Encoded protein: CASSADIHEQYF.

CDR3 sequence: CASSTARVGNSPLHF. The CDR3 DNA reads TGTGCCAGCAGCACGGCCCGGGTGGGGAATTCACCCCTCCACTTT. The chain joins TRBV7-9 to TRBJ1-6; no reliable D call. The CDR3 loop spans 15 amino acids. Germline V gene lookup returns CDR1 SEHNR and CDR2 FQNEAQ (reference sequence). The V end lost 5 bases, the J end lost 7 bases, and 15 bases lay between the germline ends.

This clonotype came up many times. The chain employs TRBV7-2 and TRBJ1-3; 8 bases are a match to TRBD1. This CDR3 region has 17 residues. The germline CDR1 and CDR2 sequences are SGHTA and FQGNSA. V gave up 0 bases and J gave up 4 bases; unmatched junction bases: 8. The CDR3: CASSLAPGQGIGNTIYF. The CDR3 bases are TGTGCCAGCAGCTTAGCACCCGGACAGGGTATCGGAAACACCATATATTTT.

In its sample, this clonotype was seen many times. The chain is built from TRBV4-1 and TRBJ2-4; no reliable D call. Trimming removed 2 bases from V and 5 bases from J, with 7 bases in between. The CDR3 runs to 13 residues. CDR1 MGHRA and CDR2 YSYEKL come from the germline V gene. The CDR3 DNA sequence: TGCGCCAGCAGCCAAATCCGGGAAAACATTCAGTACTTC. It yields the protein CASSQIRENIQYF.

This clonotype has a handful of counts. The genes are TRBV12-3 or TRBV12-4 and TRBJ1-5, with D tentatively TRBD1 (5 bases). With 0 bases removed from V and 5 bases from J, the gap between germline ends came to 17 bases. The CDR3 covers 17 residues. The CDR3: CASSLAGREKYYQPQHF. As DNA, the CDR3 is TGTGCCAGCAGTTTAGCCGGCAGGGAAAAGTATTATCAGCCCCAGCATTTT.

This clonotype was observed at least ten times. This chain joins TRBV25-1 and TRBJ1-1, with D possibly TRBD1 on 5 matching bases. Germline values: CDR1 MGHDK, CDR2 SYGVNS. Trimming pared 3 bases from V and 10 bases from J, leaving 15 bases between. CDR3 length: 13 residues. In nucleotides, the CDR3 is TGTGCCAGCAGTGAGGGGCAGGATTGGGGAGCTTTCTTT. Its protein product is CASSEGQDWGAFF. The whole variable domain, remainder taken from reference TRBV25-1 and TRBJ1-1, is EADIYQTPRYLVIGTGKKITLECSQTMGHDKMYWYQQDPGMELHLIHYSYGVNSTEKGDLSSESTVSRIRTEHFPLTLESARPSHTSQYLCASSEGQDWGAFFGQGTRLTVV.

Many counts were recorded for this clonotype. The chain combines TRBV27 with TRBJ1-2; D may be TRBD1 (6 bases). The CDR3 loop spans 13 amino acids. Trimming took off 2 bases at V and 2 bases at J, with 6 bases between the two ends. The germline V gene has CDR1 MNHEY and CDR2 SMNVEV (reference sequence). The CDR3 DNA reads TGTGCCAGCAGTTTACAGGGGAACTATGGCTACACCTTC. Translation gives CASSLQGNYGYTF.

With respect to this clonotype: This may be a read error: a much more frequent sequence differs by one nucleotide. This sequence joins TRBV27 and TRBJ2-3; 8 bases align to TRBD2. The CDR3 is made up of 13 amino acids. V lost 4 bases to trimming and J lost 7 bases; unmatched junction nucleotides: 4. CDR1 MNHEY and CDR2 SMNVEV come from the germline V gene (reference sequence). CDR3 nucleotides: TGTGCCAGCAGTTCTCTAGCGGGTCATACGCAGTATTTT. The encoded protein is CASSSLAGHTQYF.

A note on this clonotype: A read error may explain this, as a much larger clone is one base away. The chain is built from TRBV7-2 and TRBJ2-7, with TRBD2 matching over 7 bases. The CDR3 has 13 amino acids. Germline-derived CDR1 and CDR2 are SGHTA and FQGNSA. CDR3 sequence (DNA): TGTGCCAGCAGCGGGGGGGGAGCCTACGTGCAGTACTTC. This sequence encodes CASSGGGAYVQYF.

The chain joins TRBV6-5 to TRBJ1-1; TRBD1 matches at 9 bases. After removal of 2 bases from V and 6 bases from J, the junction contained 13 bases not matched to a gene. The CDR3 covers 17 residues. The V gene's germline CDR1 is MNHEY and CDR2 SVGAGI. The CDR3 here is CASSYPVHGTGKAEAFF. Here the CDR3 DNA reads TGTGCCAGCAGTTACCCGGTCCACGGGACAGGGAAAGCTGAAGCTTTCTTT.

The chain combines TRBV3-1 with TRBJ2-5, with 8 bases identical to TRBD1. The V segment lost 1 base and the J segment 3 bases; nucleotides outside the gene matches: 4. CDR3 size: 15 residues. The germline V gene encodes CDR1 LGHDT and CDR2 YNNKEL (reference sequence). CDR3 nucleotide sequence: TGTGCCAGCAGCCAAGGGGCAGGGGGCGAAGAGACCCAGTACTTC. This codes for CASSQGAGGEETQYF.

About this clonotype: A single base separates this from a much larger clone, so it may be a read error. This chain connects TRBV10-3 to TRBJ1-5, with D perhaps TRBD1 (5 bases). V was clipped by 4 bases and J by 11 bases, with 15 bases between them. The germline V gene has CDR1 ENHRY and CDR2 SYGVKD. The CDR3 totals 13 residues. CDR3: CAISGDPRGAQHF. The DNA of the CDR3 is TGTGCCATCAGTGGGGACCCTCGAGGTGCCCAGCATTTT.